This is a list of T cell receptor beta chains from one sample in a study of blood T cells in healthy people across ages. TCRdb recomputed calls from the 5' RACE reads with MiXCR, one row per CDR3 protein. The sample consists of about 930,000 distinct CDR3 sequences, around 29% of them appearing once. This sample was shared with a second study, whose subject was T cells of mothers and their children.

What was sequenced was blood. These receptors all stem from a woman in her thirties or forties in good health. The CDR3 runs from the conserved cysteine through the conserved F or W. D genes are given only for firm matches. Not every row has a clone size; where given, it reads once, few, many or a size class.

V gene	J gene	D gene	clone size	CDR3 DNA	CDR3 protein
TRBV10-3	TRBJ1-1	-	few	TGTGCCATCAGTGAGCGGCGGGGAACCATGAACACTGAAGCTTTCTTT	CAISERRGTMNTEAFF
TRBV7-7	TRBJ2-5	-	many	TGTGCTAGCAGCTTAACCAGTATGGGGGAGACCCAGTACTTC	CASSLTSMGETQYF
TRBV7-9	TRBJ2-2	-	-	TGTGCCAGCACCGACACCGGGACACTCAACACCGGGGAGCTGTTTTTT	CASTDTGTLNTGELFF
TRBV29-1	TRBJ2-3	-	-	TGCAGCGTTGACCAACAGCAAGCAGATACGCGGTATTTT	CSVDQQQADTRYF
TRBV20-1	TRBJ2-2	TRBD2	few	TGCAGTGCTAGGGGGGTAGCGGGTGTTAACACCGGGGAGCTGTTTTTT	CSARGVAGVNTGELFF
TRBV7-2	TRBJ2-5	-	few	TGTGCCAGCAGCTTATCAGGGGCCGCCCAACTGTTCTTC	CASSLSGAAQLFF
TRBV5-5	TRBJ1-1	-	-	TGTGCCAGCGGCTTTCTTGCGTTGAACACTGAAGCTTTCTTT	CASGFLALNTEAFF
TRBV3-1	TRBJ1-5	-	few	TGTGCCAGCAGCCAAGCCGGGACGGTCGACAATCAGCCCCAGCATTTT	CASSQAGTVDNQPQHF
TRBV20-1	TRBJ1-6	-	few	TGCAGTGCTAGAACAACAGGAGGGGGAAATTCACCCCTCCACTTT	CSARTTGGGNSPLHF
TRBV28	TRBJ2-7	TRBD2	-	TGTGCCAGCAGTTTAGCGGGGGGATCGAGCTCCTACAATGAGCAGTACTTC	CASSLAGGSSSYNEQYF
TRBV5-5	TRBJ2-1	-	few	TGTGCCAGCAGCTTGGTTGGGACCTCGAATGAGCAGTTCTTC	CASSLVGTSNEQFF
TRBV11-2	TRBJ2-3	-	few	TGTGCCAGCAGACGGGCGGCTGGAACCACAGATACGCAGTATTTT	CASRRAAGTTDTQYF
TRBV29-1	TRBJ1-4	TRBD1	-	TGCAGCGTTGGACTCACGACAGGGACTAATGAAAAACGGTTTTTT	CSVGLTTGTNEKRFF
TRBV20-1	TRBJ1-1	-	-	TGCAGTGCTAGAGATCGCAGGGCGAACACTGAAGCTTTCTTT	CSARDRRANTEAFF
TRBV5-1	TRBJ1-2	TRBD1	-	TGCGCCAGCAGCCCACAACAGGGGGCTGAGTATGGCTGCACCTTC	CASSPQQGAEYGCTF
TRBV28	TRBJ2-7	TRBD2	-	TGTGCCAGCGGTTTATTGGGCGTGGGTAGCGGGGTCCCCCTCGAGCAGTACTTC	CASGLLGVGSGVPLEQYF
TRBV2	TRBJ2-1	-	-	TGTGCCAGCAGACGGGTTAGCTCCTACAATGAGCAGTTCTTC	CASRRVSSYNEQFF
TRBV5-6	TRBJ2-3	TRBD1	few	TGTGCCAGCAGCTGGACGACAGGGATAACAGATACGCAGTATTTT	CASSWTTGITDTQYF
TRBV7-2	TRBJ2-2	-	once	TGTGCCAGCGGCCGACGGACAGCCAACACCGGGGAGCGGTTTTTT	CASGRRTANTGERFF
TRBV9	TRBJ2-5	TRBD1	few	TGTGCCAGCACCGGGACAGGGGGCGGAGAGACCCAGTACTTC	CASTGTGGGETQYF
TRBV13	TRBJ1-6	-	-	TGTGCCAGCAGCTCTCGTTCAGGGCCGAATTCACCCCTCCACTTT	CASSSRSGPNSPLHF
TRBV6-1	TRBJ2-1	TRBD2	few	TGTGCCAGCAGTCCAGGACTAGATTACAATGAGCAGTTCTTC	CASSPGLDYNEQFF
TRBV20-1	TRBJ2-3	TRBD2	few	TGCAGTGCGGGACTAGCGGGGACAGATACGCAGTATTTT	CSAGLAGTDTQYF
TRBV12-3/TRBV12-4	TRBJ2-6	-	few	TGTGCCAGCAGTTTCTCTGCAGCCAACGTCCGGACTTTC	CASSFSAANVRTF
TRBV29-1	TRBJ1-1	TRBD1	-	TGCAGCTCCGACAGGGTCGGCACTGAAGCTTTCTTT	CSSDRVGTEAFF
TRBV12-3/TRBV12-4	TRBJ2-7	-	few	TGTGCCAGTGGTTCTGTCTCCTACGAGCAGTACTTC	CASGSVSYEQYF
TRBV12-3/TRBV12-4	TRBJ1-5	-	-	TGTGCCAGCAGTTTAGGGGGGGCGCCTTATCAGCCCCAGCATTTT	CASSLGGAPYQPQHF
TRBV24-1	TRBJ2-1	-	many	TGTGCCACCAGTGGACATGTGTACAATGAGCAGTTCTTC	CATSGHVYNEQFF
TRBV9	TRBJ2-3	-	-	TGTGCCAGCAGCGCGGCCTGGGGGCGATCCCGCACAGATACGCAGTATTTT	CASSAAWGRSRTDTQYF
TRBV28	TRBJ1-2	-	-	TGTGCCAGCAGTTCCCGGGGAGGGCGGCTAAACTATGGCTACACCTTC	CASSSRGGRLNYGYTF
TRBV20-1	TRBJ2-5	TRBD2	-	TGCAGTGCTAGAGACCTAGCGGGGGGGCGGGAGCAGTACTTC	CSARDLAGGREQYF
TRBV12-3/TRBV12-4	TRBJ2-3	-	many	TGTGCCAGCAGTTTCGGGGTTTTGACGACAGATACGCAGTATTTT	CASSFGVLTTDTQYF